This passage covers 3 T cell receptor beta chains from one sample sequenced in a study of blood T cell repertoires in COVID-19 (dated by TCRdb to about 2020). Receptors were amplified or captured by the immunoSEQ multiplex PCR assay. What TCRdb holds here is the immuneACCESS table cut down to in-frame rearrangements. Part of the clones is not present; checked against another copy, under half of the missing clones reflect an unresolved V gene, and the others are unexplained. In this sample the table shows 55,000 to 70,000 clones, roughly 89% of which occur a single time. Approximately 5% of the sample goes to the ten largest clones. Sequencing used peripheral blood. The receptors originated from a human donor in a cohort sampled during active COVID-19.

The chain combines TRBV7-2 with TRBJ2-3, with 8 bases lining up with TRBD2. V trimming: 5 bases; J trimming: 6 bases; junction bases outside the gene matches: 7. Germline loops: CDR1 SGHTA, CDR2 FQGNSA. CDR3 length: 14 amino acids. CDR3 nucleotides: TGTGCCAGCAGCCGGGGGGGAGGAGGCGATACGCAGTATTTT. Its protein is CASSRGGGGDTQYF.

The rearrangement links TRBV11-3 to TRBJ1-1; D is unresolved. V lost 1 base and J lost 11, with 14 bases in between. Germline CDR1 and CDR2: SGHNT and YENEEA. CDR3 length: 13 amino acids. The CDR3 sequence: CASSLGRNEGAFF. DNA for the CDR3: TGTGCCAGCAGCTTAGGACGGAACGAGGGCGCTTTCTTT.

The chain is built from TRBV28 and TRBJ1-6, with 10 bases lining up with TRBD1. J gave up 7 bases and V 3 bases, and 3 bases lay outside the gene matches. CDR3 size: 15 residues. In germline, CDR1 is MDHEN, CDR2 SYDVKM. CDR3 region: CASSLGDRGNSPLHF. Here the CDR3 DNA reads TGTGCCAGCAGTTTGGGGGACAGGGGAAATTCACCCCTCCACTTT. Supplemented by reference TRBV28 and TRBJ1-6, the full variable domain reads DVKVTQSSRYLVKRTGEKVFLECVQDMDHENMFWYRQDPGLGLRLIYFSYDVKMKEKGDIPEGYSVSREKKERFSLILESASTNQTSMYLCASSLGDRGNSPLHFGNGTRLTVT.